This TCR beta chain derives from a study of cytomegalovirus exposure and HLA in healthy donors. Study outcomes and limitations: When analyzed later, a missense DCLRE1C variant was found to be linked to TCR beta V- and J-gene trimming. Highly shared variants forming one cluster were likely a sequencing artifact.

The table lists this clone with a count of one. Its matching antigen is unknown. The germline V gene has CDR1 MNHNS and CDR2 SASEGT. The CDR3 is 13 amino acids. V was pared by 6 bases and J by 3 bases, with 9 bases between. Amplification used 60 Vbeta primers and 13 Jbeta primers. Libraries were prepared by immunoSEQ multiplex PCR; TCRdb keeps only in-frame clonotypes and omits some of them. The data contain 110,000 to 150,000 clones, 60% to 80% of them seen just once; the ten biggest clones take up around 3.4%. Sequencing was done on a sample of PBMCs. The chain recombines TRBV6-1 with TRBJ1-5; a possible D gene is TRBD1 (5 bases). The source of this sequence is a middle-aged man in good health and CMV-seronegative. The DNA for the CDR3 is TGTGCCAGCAGCAAGGGGTACAATCAGCCCCAGCATTTT. Translating it yields CASSKGYNQPQHF.